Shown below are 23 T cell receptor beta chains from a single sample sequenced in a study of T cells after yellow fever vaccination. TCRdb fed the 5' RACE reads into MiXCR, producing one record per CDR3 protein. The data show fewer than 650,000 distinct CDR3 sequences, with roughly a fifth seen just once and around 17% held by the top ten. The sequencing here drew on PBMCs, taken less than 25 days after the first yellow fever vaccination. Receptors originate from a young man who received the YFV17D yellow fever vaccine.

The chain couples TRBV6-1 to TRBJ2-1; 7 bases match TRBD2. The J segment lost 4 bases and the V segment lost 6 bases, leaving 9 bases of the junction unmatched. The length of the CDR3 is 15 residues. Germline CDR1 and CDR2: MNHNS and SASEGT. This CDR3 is CASSLRDYSYNEQFF. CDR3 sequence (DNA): TGTGCCAGCAGCCTCCGGGACTACTCATACAATGAGCAGTTCTTC.

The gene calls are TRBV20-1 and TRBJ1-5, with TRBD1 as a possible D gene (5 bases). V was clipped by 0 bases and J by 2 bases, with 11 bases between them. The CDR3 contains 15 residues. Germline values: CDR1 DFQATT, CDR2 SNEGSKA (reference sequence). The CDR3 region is CSARDTRGGNQPQHF. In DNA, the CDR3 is TGCAGTGCTAGAGATACCCGGGGGGGCAATCAGCCCCAGCATTTT.

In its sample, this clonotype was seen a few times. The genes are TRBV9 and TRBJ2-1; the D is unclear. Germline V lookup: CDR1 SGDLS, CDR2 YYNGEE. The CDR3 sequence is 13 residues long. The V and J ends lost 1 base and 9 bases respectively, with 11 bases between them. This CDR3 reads CASSVFTGGEQFF. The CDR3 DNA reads TGTGCCAGCAGCGTATTCACTGGTGGTGAGCAGTTCTTC.

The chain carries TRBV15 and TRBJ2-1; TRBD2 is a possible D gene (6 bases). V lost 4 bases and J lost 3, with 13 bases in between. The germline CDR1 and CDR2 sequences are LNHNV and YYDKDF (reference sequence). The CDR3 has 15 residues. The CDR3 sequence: CATSTQREVYNEQFF. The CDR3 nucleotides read TGTGCCACCAGCACACAAAGGGAGGTCTACAATGAGCAGTTCTTC.

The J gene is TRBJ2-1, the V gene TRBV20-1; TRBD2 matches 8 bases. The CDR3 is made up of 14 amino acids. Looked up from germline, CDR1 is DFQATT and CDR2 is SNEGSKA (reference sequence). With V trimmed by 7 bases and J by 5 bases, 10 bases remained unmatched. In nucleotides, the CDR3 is TGCAGTGGCTTTCGTCGCGGGGGGCACAATGAGCAGTTCTTC. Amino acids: CSGFRRGGHNEQFF.

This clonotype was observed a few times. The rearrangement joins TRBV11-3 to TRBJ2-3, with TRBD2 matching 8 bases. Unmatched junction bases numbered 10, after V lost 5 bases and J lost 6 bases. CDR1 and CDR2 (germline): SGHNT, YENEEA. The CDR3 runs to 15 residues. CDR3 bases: TGTGCCAGCAGCCCCTCCTTGCGGGGGGATGATACGCAGTATTTT. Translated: CASSPSLRGDDTQYF.

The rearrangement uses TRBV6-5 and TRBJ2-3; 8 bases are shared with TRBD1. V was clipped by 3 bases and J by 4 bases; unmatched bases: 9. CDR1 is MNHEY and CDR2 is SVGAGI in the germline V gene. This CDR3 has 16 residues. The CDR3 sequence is CASSYSGTGGADTQYF. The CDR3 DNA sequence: TGTGCCAGCAGTTATTCCGGGACAGGAGGCGCAGATACGCAGTATTTT.

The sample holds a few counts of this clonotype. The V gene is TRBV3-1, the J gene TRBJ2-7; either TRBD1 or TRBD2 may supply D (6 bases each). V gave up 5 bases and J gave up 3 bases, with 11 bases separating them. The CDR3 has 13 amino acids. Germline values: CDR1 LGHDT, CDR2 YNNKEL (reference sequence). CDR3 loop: CASSFEGGYEQYF. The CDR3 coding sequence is TGTGCCAGCAGCTTCGAGGGGGGCTACGAGCAGTACTTC.

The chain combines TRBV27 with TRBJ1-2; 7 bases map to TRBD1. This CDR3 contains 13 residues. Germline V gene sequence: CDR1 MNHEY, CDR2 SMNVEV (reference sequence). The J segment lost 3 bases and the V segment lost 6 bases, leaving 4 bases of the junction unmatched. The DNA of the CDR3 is TGTGCCAGCAGCAAGGGGGCCTACTATGGCTACACCTTC. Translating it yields CASSKGAYYGYTF.

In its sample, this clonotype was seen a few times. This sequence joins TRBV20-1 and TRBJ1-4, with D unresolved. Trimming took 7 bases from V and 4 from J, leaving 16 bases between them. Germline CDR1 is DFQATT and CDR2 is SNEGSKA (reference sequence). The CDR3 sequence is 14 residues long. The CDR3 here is CSVQDRQINEKLFF. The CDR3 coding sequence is TGCAGTGTTCAAGATCGCCAAATTAATGAAAAACTGTTTTTT.

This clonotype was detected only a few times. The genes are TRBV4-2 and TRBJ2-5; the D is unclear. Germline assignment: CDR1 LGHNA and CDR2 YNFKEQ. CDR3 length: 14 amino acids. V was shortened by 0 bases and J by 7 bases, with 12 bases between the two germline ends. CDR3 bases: TGTGCCAGCAGCCAAGATCCCACCATCGGGACCCAGTACTTC. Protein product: CASSQDPTIGTQYF.

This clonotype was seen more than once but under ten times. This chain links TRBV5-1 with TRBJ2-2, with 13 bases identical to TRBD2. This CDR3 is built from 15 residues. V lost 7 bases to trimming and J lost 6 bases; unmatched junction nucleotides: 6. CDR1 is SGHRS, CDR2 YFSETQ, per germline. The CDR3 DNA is TGCGCCAGCTCTGGGACTAGCGGGGAACCCGGGGAGCTGTTTTTT. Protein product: CASSGTSGEPGELFF.

The CDR3 reads CATSRGGQTYSNQPQHF. The CDR3 nucleotides read TGTGCCACCAGCAGAGGCGGACAGACATATAGCAATCAGCCCCAGCATTTT. This rearrangement joins TRBV15 to TRBJ1-5; TRBD1 might be the D (6 bases). The CDR3 consists of 17 residues. V was shortened by 1 base and J by 0 bases, with 13 bases between the two germline ends. The germline gives CDR1 LNHNV, CDR2 YYDKDF (reference sequence).

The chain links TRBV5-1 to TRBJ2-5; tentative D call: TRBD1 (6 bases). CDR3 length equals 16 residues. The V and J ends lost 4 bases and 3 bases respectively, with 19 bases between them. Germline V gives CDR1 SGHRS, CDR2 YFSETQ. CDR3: CASSGPGHRMKETQYF. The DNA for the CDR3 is TGCGCCAGCAGCGGACCGGGACACCGAATGAAAGAGACCCAGTACTTC.

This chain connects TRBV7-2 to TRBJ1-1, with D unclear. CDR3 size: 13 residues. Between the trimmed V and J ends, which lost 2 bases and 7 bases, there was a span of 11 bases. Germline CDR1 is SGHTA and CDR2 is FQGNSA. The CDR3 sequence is CASSLMAGHEAFF. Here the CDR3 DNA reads TGTGCCAGCAGCTTAATGGCAGGTCATGAAGCTTTCTTT.

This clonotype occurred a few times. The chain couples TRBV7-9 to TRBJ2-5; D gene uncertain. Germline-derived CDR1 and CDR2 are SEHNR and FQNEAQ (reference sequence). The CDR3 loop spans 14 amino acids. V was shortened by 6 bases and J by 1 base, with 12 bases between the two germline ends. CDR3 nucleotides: TGTGCCAGCAGTTCTGGGTCGCCCCAAGAGACCCAGTACTTC. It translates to CASSSGSPQETQYF.

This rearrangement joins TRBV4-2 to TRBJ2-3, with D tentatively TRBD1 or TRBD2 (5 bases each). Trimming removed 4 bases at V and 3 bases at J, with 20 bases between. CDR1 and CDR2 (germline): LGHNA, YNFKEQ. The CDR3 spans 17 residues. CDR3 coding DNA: TGTGCCAGCAGCCCAACGGGGCAGGGAGTTTCGACAGATACGCAGTATTTT. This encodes CASSPTGQGVSTDTQYF.

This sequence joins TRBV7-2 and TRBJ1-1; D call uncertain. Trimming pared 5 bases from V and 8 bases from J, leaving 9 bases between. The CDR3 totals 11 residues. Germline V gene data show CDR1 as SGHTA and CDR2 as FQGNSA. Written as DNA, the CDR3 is TGTGCCAGCAGCATCGCCCCAGAAGCTTTCTTT. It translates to CASSIAPEAFF.

The CDR3 is CATGSTGELFF. The CDR3, as DNA: TGTGCCACTGGTAGCACCGGGGAGCTGTTTTTT. The chain couples TRBV6-5 to TRBJ2-2; D unclear. The germline V gene encodes CDR1 MNHEY and CDR2 SVGAGI. V was pared by 10 bases and J by 4 bases, with 7 bases between. The CDR3 runs to 11 residues.

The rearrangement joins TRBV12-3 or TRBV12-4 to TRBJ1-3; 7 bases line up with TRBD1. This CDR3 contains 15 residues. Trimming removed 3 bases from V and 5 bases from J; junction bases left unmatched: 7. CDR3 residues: CASSFDRVLRNTIYF. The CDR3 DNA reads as TGTGCCAGCAGTTTCGACAGGGTCTTACGAAACACCATATATTTT.

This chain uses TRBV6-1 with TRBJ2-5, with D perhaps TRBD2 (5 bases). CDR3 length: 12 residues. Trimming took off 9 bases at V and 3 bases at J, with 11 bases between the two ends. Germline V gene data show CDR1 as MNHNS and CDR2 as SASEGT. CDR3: CASRTAKETQYF. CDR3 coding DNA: TGTGCCAGTAGGACTGCCAAAGAGACCCAGTACTTC.

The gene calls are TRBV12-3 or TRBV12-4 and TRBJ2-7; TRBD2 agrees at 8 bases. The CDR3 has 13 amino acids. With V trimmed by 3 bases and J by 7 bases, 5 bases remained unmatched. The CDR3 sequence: CASSFGGAREQYV. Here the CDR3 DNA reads TGTGCCAGCAGTTTCGGGGGGGCTCGAGAGCAGTACGTC.

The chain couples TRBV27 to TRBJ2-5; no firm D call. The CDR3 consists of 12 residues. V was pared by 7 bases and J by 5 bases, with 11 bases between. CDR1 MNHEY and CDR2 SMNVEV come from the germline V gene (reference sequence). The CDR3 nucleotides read TGTGCCAGCAATTACCCCTGGGAGACCCAGTACTTC. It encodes CASNYPWETQYF.